Following are 5 T cell receptor beta chains from one sample sequenced in a study of somatic mutations in cytotoxic T cells in rheumatoid arthritis. Sequenced by immunoSEQ multiplex PCR; TCRdb stores in-frame clones only, minus some. The sample consists of 25,000 to 35,000 clones, approximately 78% of them appearing once. Specimen: CD8+ T cells sorted from blood. The receptors shown here come from an adult with rheumatoid arthritis.

The chain is built from TRBV29-1 and TRBJ2-5, with D possibly matching TRBD2 (6 bases). V was shortened by 3 bases and J by 0 bases, with 14 bases between the two germline ends. The CDR3 length is 15 residues. The V gene's germline CDR1 is SQVTM and CDR2 ANQGSEA. CDR3 sequence reads: CSVEVRGRYQETQYF. The CDR3 bases are TGCAGCGTTGAGGTACGGGGGAGGTACCAAGAGACCCAGTACTTC.

This clone was observed a single time. The rearrangement links TRBV29-1 to TRBJ2-3; no definite D call. There are 13 residues in the CDR3. Germline CDR1 reads SQVTM; CDR2 reads ANQGSEA. Trimming pared 0 bases from V and 0 bases from J, leaving 4 bases between. CDR3 DNA sequence: TGCAGCGTTGAAGACGGGAGCACAGATACGCAGTATTTT. It encodes CSVEDGSTDTQYF.

J is TRBJ1-1 and V is TRBV19; D is undetermined. The CDR3 has 15 amino acids. V gave up 0 bases and J gave up 0 bases, with 8 bases separating them. Germline V lookup: CDR1 LNHDA, CDR2 SQIVND (reference sequence). CDR3 sequence (DNA): TGTGCCAGTAGTATAGATGGACGGCTGAACACTGAAGCTTTCTTT. Protein product: CASSIDGRLNTEAFF.

This clone was detected only once. The gene calls are TRBV14 and TRBJ1-1; possible D gene TRBD1, 6 bases. CDR1 SGHDN and CDR2 FVKESK come from the germline V gene. The CDR3 totals 14 residues. Trimming cost V 0 bases and J 9 bases, with 14 bases left between them. The CDR3 DNA is TGTGCCAGCAGCCAAGATCGGACAGTGATTCAAGCTTTCTTT. Translated, it gives CASSQDRTVIQAFF. The whole variable domain, filled in from reference TRBV14 and TRBJ1-1, reads EAGVTQFPSHSVIEKGQTVTLRCDPISGHDNLYWYRRVMGKEIKFLLHFVKESKQDESGMPNNRFLAERTGGTYSTLKVQPAELEDSGVYFCASSQDRTVIQAFFGQGTRLTVV.

The V gene is TRBV15, the J gene TRBJ2-1; TRBD1 aligns across 9 bases. CDR1 is LNHNV and CDR2 is YYDKDF in the germline V gene (reference sequence). The CDR3 is 16 amino acids. V lost 0 bases, J lost 7 bases, and 7 bases stayed unmatched. CDR3 residues: CATSRDWDRVINEQFF. The CDR3 bases are TGTGCCACCAGCAGAGATTGGGACAGGGTCATTAATGAGCAGTTCTTC. The complete variable domain, with remaining parts taken from reference TRBV15 and TRBJ2-1, reads DAMVIQNPRYQVTQFGKPVTLSCSQTLNHNVMYWYQQKSSQAPKLLFHYYDKDFNNEADTPDNFQSRRPNTSFCFLDIRSPGLGDTAMYLCATSRDWDRVINEQFFGPGTRLTVL.